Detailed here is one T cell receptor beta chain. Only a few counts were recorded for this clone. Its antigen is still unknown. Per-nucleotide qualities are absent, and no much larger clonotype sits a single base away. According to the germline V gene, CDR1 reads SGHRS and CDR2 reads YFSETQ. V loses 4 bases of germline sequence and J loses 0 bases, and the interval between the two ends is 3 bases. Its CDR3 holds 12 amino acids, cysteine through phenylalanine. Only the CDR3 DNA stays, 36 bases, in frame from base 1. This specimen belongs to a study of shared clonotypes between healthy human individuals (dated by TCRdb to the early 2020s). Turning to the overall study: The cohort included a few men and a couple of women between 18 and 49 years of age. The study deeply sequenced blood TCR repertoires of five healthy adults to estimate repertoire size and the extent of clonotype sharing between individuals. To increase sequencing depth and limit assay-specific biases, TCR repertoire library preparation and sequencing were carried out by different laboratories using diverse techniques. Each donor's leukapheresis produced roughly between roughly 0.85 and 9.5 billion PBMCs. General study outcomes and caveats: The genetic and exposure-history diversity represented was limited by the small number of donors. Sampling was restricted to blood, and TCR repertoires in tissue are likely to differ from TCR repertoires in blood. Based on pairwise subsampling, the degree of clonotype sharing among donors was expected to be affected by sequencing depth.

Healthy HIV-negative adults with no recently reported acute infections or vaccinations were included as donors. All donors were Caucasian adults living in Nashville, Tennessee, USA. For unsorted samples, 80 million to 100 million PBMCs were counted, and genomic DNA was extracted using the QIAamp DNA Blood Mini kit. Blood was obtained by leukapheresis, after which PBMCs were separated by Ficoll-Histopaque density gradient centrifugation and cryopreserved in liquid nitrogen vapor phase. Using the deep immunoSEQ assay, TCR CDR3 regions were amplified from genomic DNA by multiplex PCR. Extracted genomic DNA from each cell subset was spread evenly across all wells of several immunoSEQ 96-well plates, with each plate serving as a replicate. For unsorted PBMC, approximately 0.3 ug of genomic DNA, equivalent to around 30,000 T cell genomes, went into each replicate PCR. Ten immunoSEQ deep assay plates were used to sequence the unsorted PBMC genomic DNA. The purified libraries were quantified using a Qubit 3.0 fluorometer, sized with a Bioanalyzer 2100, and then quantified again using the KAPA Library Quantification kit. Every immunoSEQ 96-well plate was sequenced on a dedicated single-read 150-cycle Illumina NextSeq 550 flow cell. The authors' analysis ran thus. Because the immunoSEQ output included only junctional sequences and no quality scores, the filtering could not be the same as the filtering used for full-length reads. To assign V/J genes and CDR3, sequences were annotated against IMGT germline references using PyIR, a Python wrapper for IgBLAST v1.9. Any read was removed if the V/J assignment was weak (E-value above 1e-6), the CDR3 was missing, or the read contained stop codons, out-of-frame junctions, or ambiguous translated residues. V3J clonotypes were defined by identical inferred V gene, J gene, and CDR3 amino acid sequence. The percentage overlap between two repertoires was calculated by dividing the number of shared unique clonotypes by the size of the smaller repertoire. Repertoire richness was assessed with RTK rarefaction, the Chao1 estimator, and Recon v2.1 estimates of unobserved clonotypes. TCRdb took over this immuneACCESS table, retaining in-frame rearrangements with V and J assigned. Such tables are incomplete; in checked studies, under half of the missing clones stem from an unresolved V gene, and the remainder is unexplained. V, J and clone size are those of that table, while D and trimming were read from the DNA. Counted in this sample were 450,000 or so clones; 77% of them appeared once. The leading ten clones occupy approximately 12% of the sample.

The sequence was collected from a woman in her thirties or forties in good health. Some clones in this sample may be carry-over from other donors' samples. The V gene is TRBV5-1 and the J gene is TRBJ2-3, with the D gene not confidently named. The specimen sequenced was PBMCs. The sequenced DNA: TGCGCCAGCAGCCCTAGCACAGATACGCAGTATTTT. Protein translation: CASSPSTDTQYF.